This T cell receptor beta chain originates from a study of post-analysis software for immune sequencing data. As for the study in general: Both relapsing-remitting and secondary progressive multiple sclerosis featured among the disease courses, as did progressive-relapsing multiple sclerosis. Study-wide results and caveats: Multiple sclerosis patients had significantly lower normalized Chao1 diversity than controls. Co-batched samples clustered tightly together by F measure.

A remark on this clonotype: What it binds is not known.

Each TCR beta cDNA library carried unique molecular identifiers. There were roughly 0.95 to 11 million T cells, and approximately 500,000 cDNA molecules came from them. Using its own MiXCR run on the PCR reads, TCRdb lists one record per CDR3 protein. The profile covers roughly 700,000 distinct CDR3 sequences, with 25% to 30% appearing a single time and around 0.56% taken by the ten largest. The specimen sequenced was blood. This clonotype was obtained from a girl aged 5-17 years with multiple sclerosis.

DNA of the CDR3: TGTGCCAGCACCTCACGCTGGGGACTGGGCCCCCAAAACATTCAGTACTTC. Amino acid sequence: CASTSRWGLGPQNIQYF. The rearrangement uses TRBV6-1 and TRBJ2-4; possibly TRBD2 for D (6 bases). The CDR3 spans 17 residues. Trimming left V 7 bases short and J 5 bases short, with 24 bases between. Germline values: CDR1 MNHNS, CDR2 SASEGT.